A selection of T cell receptor beta chains follows, all from one sample in a study of CD8 T cells in Susac syndrome. TCRdb passed the immunoSEQ multiplex PCR reads through MiXCR, listing each CDR3 protein once. The sample lists hundreds of thousands of distinct CDR3 sequences, about 95% occurring once. Sequencing input: CD4+ T cells from PBMCs. All receptors come from a human donor with Susac syndrome. Each CDR3 is given with its conserved first and last residue. A D gene is named only where the DNA matches it firmly. Clone size is shown for a subset of rows, as once, few, many or a class of expanded clone.

- | TRBJ2-7 | TRBV7-9 | - | CASSSSYGNYEQYF | TGTGCCAGCAGCTCCAGCTACGGAAACTACGAGCAGTACTTC
- | TRBJ2-3 | TRBV7-9 | - | CASSLAGVADTQYF | TGTGCCAGCAGCTTAGCGGGGGTCGCAGATACGCAGTATTTT
- | TRBJ2-5 | TRBV20-1 | TRBD2 | CSAPRTSGAGETQYF | TGCAGTGCTCCTCGGACTAGCGGGGCTGGGGAGACCCAGTACTTC
- | TRBJ1-2 | TRBV7-3 | - | CASSLTGGEGYGYTF | TGTGCCAGCAGCTTAACCGGGGGCGAAGGCTATGGCTACACCTTC
once | TRBJ1-2 | TRBV20-1 | TRBD1 | CSARDGTGGYGYTF | TGCAGTGCTAGAGATGGGACAGGGGGGTATGGCTACACCTTC
- | TRBJ2-7 | TRBV27 | TRBD1 | CASSLRTGGPYEQYF | TGTGCCAGCAGTCTCAGGACAGGGGGCCCCTACGAGCAGTACTTC
once | TRBJ1-2 | TRBV6-4 | - | CASSDSRGLYTF | TGTGCCAGCAGTGACTCGAGGGGCCTCTACACCTTC
- | TRBJ2-1 | TRBV20-1 | TRBD2 | CSARHQPGGNEQFF | TGCAGTGCTAGACACCAACCCGGGGGGAATGAGCAGTTCTTC
- | TRBJ2-3 | TRBV30 | - | CAWSVYGASTDTQYF | TGTGCCTGGAGTGTGTACGGGGCTAGCACAGATACGCAGTATTTT
- | TRBJ1-5 | TRBV9 | - | CASSVREDQPQHF | TGTGCCAGCAGCGTGAGGGAAGATCAGCCCCAGCATTTT
- | TRBJ2-7 | TRBV20-1 | TRBD2 | CTPGGYEQYF | TGCACCCCGGGAGGGTACGAGCAGTACTTC
- | TRBJ2-5 | TRBV12-3/TRBV12-4 | TRBD2 | CASRGLGGERTQYF | TGTGCCAGCAGGGGATTGGGGGGGGAGCGGACCCAGTACTTC